Sequencing of this TCR beta chain was carried out in a study of T cells after posttransplantation cyclophosphamide (TCRdb year 2016). About the full investigation: Using TRB sequencing, the study followed how the T cell repertoire rebuilt after myeloablative bone marrow transplantation with posttransplantation cyclophosphamide given as GVHD prophylaxis. Up to roughly 3 additional blood samples from 2 to 5.2 years after transplant were also TRB-sequenced in 3 patients, as was pretransplant blood from several patients. Public TRB sequences were searched against a database of over 3,600 sequences associated with responses to pathogens, tumor antigens, self-antigens and alloantigens. Because TRA and TRB clonality correlated tightly in about 9 samples, the subsequent TCR analyses were limited to TRB only. Blood from every one of the 30 or so PTCy patients who had 1-year posttransplant specimens underwent TRB sequencing. Samples from around 35 PTCy-treated patients and 15 to 20 related bone marrow donors of those patients were subjected to antigen receptor sequencing.

TRB sequencing was run on genomic DNA with either the immunoSEQ assay at survey resolution or the hsTCRB kit. Regarding the original processing steps: The immunoSEQ software was used for initial read processing, and the LymphoSeq R package was used for repertoire analyses. For each TRB dataset, clonality was calculated as 1 minus normalized Shannon entropy, and the Gini coefficient was computed as well. Phenotypes of unsorted samples were inferred by mapping TRB sequences from sorted subsets of the recipient or donor onto the same recipient's unsorted samples. TCRdb retrieved this table from immuneACCESS and kept in-frame rearrangements only. Not all clones are present; in checked studies, unresolved V genes account for under half, and no reason is known for the remainder. The DNA was the basis for D and trimming; V, J and clone size are from that table. Recorded for this sample are 66,000 or so clones; 93% of them occurred a single time. The top ten clonotypes cover about 3% of the sample.

Overall study results and their limits: At 1-2 months, donor-recipient similarity was low but rose over the first year, and the later blood repertoires were often dominated by donor CD8+ memory clones. The TRB repertoires of T cells infiltrating skin or GI tract showed only limited overlap with the TRB repertoires of T cells in blood. Across approximately 45 patients, TRB clonality was highly associated with recipient CMV seropositivity and CMV reactivation, and PTCy diversity was similar to diversity in CNI/methotrexate controls.

In regard to this clone: No antigen is known for it. Base qualities were left out, and no much larger clone turns up one base away.

Peripheral blood samples were provided by related bone marrow donors on the day of marrow donation. Peripheral blood and bone marrow mononuclear cells were isolated by Ficoll-Hypaque density centrifugation and were cryopreserved. The sequence derives from a woman aged 25 to 39 in good health and a related stem cell transplant donor. Sequenced sample: PBMCs.

The DNA sequence is TGTGCCAGCAGTTTAAAAACCGGAGTCGGCAATCAGCCCCAGCATTTT. This encodes CASSLKTGVGNQPQHF. The sequence is built from TRBV28 and TRBJ1-5; the D gene is unclear. From its cysteine to its phenylalanine, the CDR3 spans 16 amino acids. Only CDR3 DNA remains: 48 bases, in frame from the first base. The germline ends are 13 bases apart after V is trimmed by 2 bases and J by 2 bases. The germline V gene specifies MDHEN as CDR1 and SYDVKM as CDR2.